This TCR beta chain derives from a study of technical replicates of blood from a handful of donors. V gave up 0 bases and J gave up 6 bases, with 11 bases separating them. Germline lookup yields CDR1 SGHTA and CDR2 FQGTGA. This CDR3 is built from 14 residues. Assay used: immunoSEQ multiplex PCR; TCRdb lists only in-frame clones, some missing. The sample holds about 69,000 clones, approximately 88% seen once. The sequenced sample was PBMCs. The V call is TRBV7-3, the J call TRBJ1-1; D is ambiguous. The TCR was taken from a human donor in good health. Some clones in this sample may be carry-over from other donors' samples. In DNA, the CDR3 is TGTGCCAGCAGCTTAACACACGGGTATCCTGAAGCTTTCTTT. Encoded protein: CASSLTHGYPEAFF.